This T cell receptor beta chain was captured by sequencing in a study of blood T cell repertoires in COVID-19 (dated by TCRdb to the early 2020s). Some background on the complete study: Collaborator samples came from the United States, Italy and Spain and covered acute and convalescent phases of COVID-19. Where available, HLA class I and class II types were taken from metadata supplied by the sample provider and were not determined by assay-based typing. Nearly every sample came with metadata listing a de-identified subject ID, COVID-19 status, age in years and sex. The repertoires were released in a freely available public database intended as a resource for research on the immune response to SARS-CoV-2. The samples were drawn from the first 160 participants of the ongoing ImmuneRACE study and from 950 to 1,500 subjects provided by 6 global collaborators. Subjects who had been exposed to COVID-19, were actively infected with it, or had recovered from it provided the deeply sampled blood TCRbeta repertoires that made up the dataset. The material from the prospective study consisted of cDNA or gDNA derived from T cells, B-cell-depleted T cells, or PBMCs. Points the paper makes about the study in general: How much clinical and demographic metadata was included differed by source and by participant, and the metadata was provided uncurated.

Each collaborating institution followed its own protocols to collect whole blood in K2EDTA tubes. For TCRbeta analysis, collaborator samples were shipped as frozen whole blood, as isolated PBMCs, or as DNA extracted from either sample type. Via the germline V gene, CDR1 is LGHNA and CDR2 YSLEER. Trimming takes 1 base off V and 7 bases off J; junction bases not matched to a gene: 3. The CDR3 contains 13 residues, cysteine and phenylalanine counted. The kept DNA is CDR3 alone, 39 bases in frame from the first base. TCRbeta CDR3 regions were amplified from genomic DNA using the immunoSEQ Assay, a bias-controlled multiplex PCR. The authors' analysis ran thus. Nucleated cell counts per sample were estimated from amplification of reference gene primers within the assay. To quantify the absolute abundance of each unique TCRbeta CDR3 rearrangement, sequence reads were collapsed and filtered. For each sample, productive Simpson clonality was calculated as the square root of Simpson's diversity index across productive rearrangements. TCRdb's version of the immuneACCESS table is confined to in-frame rearrangements and falls short of the full clone set. An unresolved V gene accounts for under half of the shortfall where checked; the remainder is of unknown origin. Clone size and the V and J calls come from that table; the DNA yielded D and trimming. The sample data list 100,000 to 150,000 clones, and about 82% of these were observed just once. 15% to 20% of the sample belongs to the ten largest clones.

Note on this clone: Its antigen is not yet known. The input lacks base qualities; no much larger clone sits a single base away.

The specimen was peripheral blood. This clonotype originated in a man aged 55-75 years with active or convalescent COVID-19. This chain is built from TRBV4-3 and TRBJ2-7; 8 of the junction bases match TRBD2. The sequenced DNA is TGCGCCAGCAGCCAAGGACTAGCGAGAGAGCAGTACTTC. This yields the protein CASSQGLAREQYF.